Shown below are 8 T cell receptor beta chains from a single sample sequenced in a study of PD-1 blockade in mismatch repair-deficient tumors. The data were produced by immunoSEQ multiplex PCR, yet TCRdb's version contains in-frame clones alone and is incomplete. There are 60,000 to 65,000 clones in the sample; 88% occur only once, and about 15% lies in the top ten. Sequenced here: peripheral blood, sampled 52 weeks after starting pembrolizumab. The receptors come from an adult with mismatch repair-deficient cancer.

The chain carries TRBV7-3 and TRBJ2-7; D call uncertain. The CDR3 runs 17 residues. Trimming took off 4 bases at V and 5 bases at J, with 24 bases between the two ends. Germline V CDR1 and CDR2: SGHTA, FQGTGA. The CDR3 sequence is CASSSRNRKPFVDEQYF. The CDR3 DNA follows: TGTGCCAGCAGCTCCCGTAACAGAAAACCATTTGTCGACGAGCAGTACTTC.

J is TRBJ2-7 and V is TRBV7-9, with D uncertain. Trimming stripped 1 base from V and 7 bases from J, with 5 bases between. The CDR3 has 11 residues. CDR1 and CDR2 from the germline V gene are SEHNR and FQNEAQ (reference sequence). The CDR3 region is CASSLEAEQYF. The CDR3 DNA reads TGTGCCAGCAGCTTAGAAGCGGAGCAGTACTTC.

The chain employs TRBV5-1 and TRBJ1-1, with D unresolved. The CDR3 covers 12 residues. The germline CDR1 and CDR2 sequences are SGHRS and YFSETQ. Trimming stripped 2 bases from V and 7 bases from J, with 9 bases between. CDR3 in DNA: TGCGCCAGCAGCTTAATAGGCGGTGAAGCTTTCTTT. It translates to CASSLIGGEAFF.

The CDR3 protein is CASSIAGGYNEQFF. DNA of the CDR3: TGCGCCAGCAGCATAGCGGGAGGCTACAATGAGCAGTTCTTC. The J gene is TRBJ2-1, the V gene TRBV4-1; 10 bases map to TRBD2. The CDR3 extends over 14 amino acids. V shed 5 bases, J shed 3 bases, and the junction held 1 base outside the gene matches. Germline CDR1 and CDR2: MGHRA and YSYEKL.

This sequence joins TRBV6-1 and TRBJ2-7, with D uncertain. Germline assignment: CDR1 MNHNS and CDR2 SASEGT. The germline V and J ends were trimmed by 3 bases and 2 bases, with 14 bases remaining between them. CDR3 length: 15 residues. The CDR3 coding sequence is TGTGCCAGCAGTGATTACCTGAGTGGTCCCTACGAGCAGTACTTC. It translates to CASSDYLSGPYEQYF.

The V call is TRBV6-5, the J call TRBJ2-4; D unresolved. Germline CDR1 MNHEY, CDR2 SVGAGI. This CDR3 comprises 13 residues. V gave up 5 bases and J gave up 4 bases, with 9 bases separating them. For the CDR3, the DNA is TGTGCCAGCAGTCCATCATCTAAAAACATTCAGTACTTC. Protein product: CASSPSSKNIQYF.

This chain joins TRBV5-6 and TRBJ2-1; 10 bases agree with TRBD2. CDR1 is SGHDT and CDR2 is YYEEEE in the germline V gene. This CDR3 region has 17 residues. Unmatched junction bases numbered 12, after V lost 0 bases and J lost 9 bases. The CDR3 nucleotides read TGTGCCAGCAGCTTGGTTGTAGGACTAGCGGCCCCCAGTGAGCAGTTCTTC. This translates into CASSLVVGLAAPSEQFF.

The chain carries TRBV5-1 and TRBJ2-5; no clear D. Deletions cut 4 bases from V and 5 bases from J, with 9 bases between. The CDR3 sequence is 12 residues long. Germline V CDR1 and CDR2: SGHRS, YFSETQ. CDR3 DNA sequence: TGCGCCAGCAGCCTACGCCGGGAGACCCAGTACTTC. Its translation: CASSLRRETQYF.